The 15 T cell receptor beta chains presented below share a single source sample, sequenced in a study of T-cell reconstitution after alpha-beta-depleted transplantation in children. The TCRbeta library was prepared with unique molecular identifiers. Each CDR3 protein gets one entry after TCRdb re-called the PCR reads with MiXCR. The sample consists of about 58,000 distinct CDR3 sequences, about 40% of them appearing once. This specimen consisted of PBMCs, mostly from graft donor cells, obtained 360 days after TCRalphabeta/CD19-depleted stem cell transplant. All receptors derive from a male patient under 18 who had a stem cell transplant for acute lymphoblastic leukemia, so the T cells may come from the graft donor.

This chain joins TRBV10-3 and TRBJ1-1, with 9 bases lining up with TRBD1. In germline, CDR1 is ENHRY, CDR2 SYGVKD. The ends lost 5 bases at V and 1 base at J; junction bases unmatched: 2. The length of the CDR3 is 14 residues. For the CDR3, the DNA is TGTGCCATCAGTCTGGGACAGGGGAACACTGAAGCTTTCTTT. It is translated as CAISLGQGNTEAFF.

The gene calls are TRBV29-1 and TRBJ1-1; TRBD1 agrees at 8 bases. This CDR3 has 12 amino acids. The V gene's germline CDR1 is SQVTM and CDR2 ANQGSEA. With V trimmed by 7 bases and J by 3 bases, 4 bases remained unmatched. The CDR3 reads CSAMDRDTEAFF. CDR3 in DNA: TGCAGCGCTATGGACAGGGACACTGAAGCTTTCTTT.

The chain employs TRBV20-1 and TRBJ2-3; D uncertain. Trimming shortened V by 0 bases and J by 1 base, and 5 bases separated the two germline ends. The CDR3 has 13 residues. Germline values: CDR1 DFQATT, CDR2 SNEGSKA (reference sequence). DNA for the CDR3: TGCAGTGCTAGAGATTTGGGCACAGATACGCAGTATTTT. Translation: CSARDLGTDTQYF.

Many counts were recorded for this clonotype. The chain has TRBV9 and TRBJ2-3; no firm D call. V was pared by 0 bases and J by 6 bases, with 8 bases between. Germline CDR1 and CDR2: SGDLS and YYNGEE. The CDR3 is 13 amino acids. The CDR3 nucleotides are TGTGCCAGCAGCGTAGGTAACCGCGATACGCAGTATTTT. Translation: CASSVGNRDTQYF.

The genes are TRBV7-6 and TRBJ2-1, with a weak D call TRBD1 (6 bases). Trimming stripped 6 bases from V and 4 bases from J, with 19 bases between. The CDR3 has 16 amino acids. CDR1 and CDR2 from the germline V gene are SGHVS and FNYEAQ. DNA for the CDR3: TGTGCCAGCAGACCCACCCTCGGGACATCATACAATGAGCAGTTCTTC. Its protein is CASRPTLGTSYNEQFF. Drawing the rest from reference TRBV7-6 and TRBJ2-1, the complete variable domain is GAGVSQSPRYKVTKRGQDVALRCDPISGHVSLYWYRQALGQGPEFLTYFNYEAQQDKSGLPNDRFSAERPEGSISTLTIQRTEQRDSAMYRCASRPTLGTSYNEQFFGPGTRLTVL.

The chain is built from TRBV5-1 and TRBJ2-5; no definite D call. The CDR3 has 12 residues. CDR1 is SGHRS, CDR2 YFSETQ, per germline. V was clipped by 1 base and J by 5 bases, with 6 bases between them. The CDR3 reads CASSLRGETQYF. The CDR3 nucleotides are TGCGCCAGCAGCTTGAGAGGCGAGACCCAGTACTTC.

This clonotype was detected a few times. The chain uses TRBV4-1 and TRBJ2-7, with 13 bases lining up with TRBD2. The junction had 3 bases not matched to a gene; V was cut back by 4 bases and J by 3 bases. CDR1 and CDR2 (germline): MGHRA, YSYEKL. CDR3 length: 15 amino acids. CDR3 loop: CASSPGLAGVYEQYF. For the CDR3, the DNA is TGCGCCAGCAGCCCAGGACTAGCGGGAGTCTACGAGCAGTACTTC.

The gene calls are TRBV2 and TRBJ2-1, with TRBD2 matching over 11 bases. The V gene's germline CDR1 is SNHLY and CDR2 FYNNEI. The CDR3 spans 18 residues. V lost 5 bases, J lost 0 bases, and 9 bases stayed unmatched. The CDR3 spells CASSWGTSGSSSYNEQFF. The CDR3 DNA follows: TGTGCCAGCAGTTGGGGGACTAGCGGTAGTAGCTCCTACAATGAGCAGTTCTTC.

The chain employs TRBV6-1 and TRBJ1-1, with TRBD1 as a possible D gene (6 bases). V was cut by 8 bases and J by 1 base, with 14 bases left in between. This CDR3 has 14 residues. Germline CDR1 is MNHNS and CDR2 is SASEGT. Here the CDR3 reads CASPADSPNTEAFF. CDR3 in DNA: TGTGCCAGCCCGGCGGACAGTCCGAACACTGAAGCTTTCTTT.

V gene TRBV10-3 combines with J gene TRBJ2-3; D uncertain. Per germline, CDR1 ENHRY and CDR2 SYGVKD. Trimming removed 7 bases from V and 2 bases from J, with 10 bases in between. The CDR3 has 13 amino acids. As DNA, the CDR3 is TGTGCCATCACGGACGGATTCACAGATACGCAGTATTTT. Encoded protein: CAITDGFTDTQYF.

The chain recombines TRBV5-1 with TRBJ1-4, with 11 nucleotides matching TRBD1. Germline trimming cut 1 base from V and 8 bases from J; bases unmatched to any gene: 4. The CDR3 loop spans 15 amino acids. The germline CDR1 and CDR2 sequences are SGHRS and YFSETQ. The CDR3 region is CASSLTGTGGEKLFF. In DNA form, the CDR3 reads TGCGCCAGCAGCTTGACCGGGACAGGGGGGGAAAAACTGTTTTTT.

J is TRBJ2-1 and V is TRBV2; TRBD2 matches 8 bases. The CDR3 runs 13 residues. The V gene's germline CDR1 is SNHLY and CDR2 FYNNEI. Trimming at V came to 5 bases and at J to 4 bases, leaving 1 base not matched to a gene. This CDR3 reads CASSLAGYNEQFF. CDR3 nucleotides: TGTGCCAGCAGTCTAGCGGGTTACAATGAGCAGTTCTTC.

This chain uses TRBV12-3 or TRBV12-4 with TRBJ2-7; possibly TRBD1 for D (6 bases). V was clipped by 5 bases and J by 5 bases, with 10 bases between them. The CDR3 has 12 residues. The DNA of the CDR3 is TGTGCCAGCAGTATAACAGGGAACGAGCAGTACTTC. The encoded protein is CASSITGNEQYF.

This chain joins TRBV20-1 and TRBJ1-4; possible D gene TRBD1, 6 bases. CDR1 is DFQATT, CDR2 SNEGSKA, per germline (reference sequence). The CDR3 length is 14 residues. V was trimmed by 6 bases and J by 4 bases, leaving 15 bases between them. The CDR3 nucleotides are TGCAGTGCCAGCAAAACAGGGTTTAATGAAAAACTGTTTTTT. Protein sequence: CSASKTGFNEKLFF.

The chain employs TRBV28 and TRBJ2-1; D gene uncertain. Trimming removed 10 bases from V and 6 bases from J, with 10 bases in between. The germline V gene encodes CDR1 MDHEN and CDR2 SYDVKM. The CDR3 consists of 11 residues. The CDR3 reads CATDHANEQFF. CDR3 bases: TGTGCCACCGATCATGCCAATGAGCAGTTCTTC.